The present entry profiles one T cell receptor (beta chain) with its context. These data are taken from a study of blood T cell repertoires in COVID-19. About the research overall: Samples representing acute and convalescent COVID-19 were sourced from the United States, Italy and Spain. The cDNA or gDNA used as material had been derived from T cells, B-cell-depleted T cells, or PBMCs.

Original analysis: How many nucleated cells were present was estimated from reference gene primer amplification. The protocol was immunoSEQ multiplex PCR, while the TCRdb copy is restricted to in-frame clones and leaves out a portion. D and trimming were read from the DNA, whereas the V and J calls and clone size are those reported in that table. There are about 480,000 clones in the sample; roughly nine tenths occur only once, and about 1% lies in the top ten. Enrolment of Seattle patients took place during active infection, and they were followed longitudinally. This CDR3 has 13 residues. Sequencing was carried out using peripheral blood. J is TRBJ2-7 and V is TRBV21-1; whether TRBD1, the table's D call, matches the DNA was not checked. TRBV21-1 is a pseudogene locus. The receptor was derived from a young man with COVID-19, enrolled during active disease. The CDR3 region is CASSKQGAYEQYF. DNA for the CDR3: TGTGCCAGCAGCAAACAGGGGGCCTACGAGCAGTACTTC.